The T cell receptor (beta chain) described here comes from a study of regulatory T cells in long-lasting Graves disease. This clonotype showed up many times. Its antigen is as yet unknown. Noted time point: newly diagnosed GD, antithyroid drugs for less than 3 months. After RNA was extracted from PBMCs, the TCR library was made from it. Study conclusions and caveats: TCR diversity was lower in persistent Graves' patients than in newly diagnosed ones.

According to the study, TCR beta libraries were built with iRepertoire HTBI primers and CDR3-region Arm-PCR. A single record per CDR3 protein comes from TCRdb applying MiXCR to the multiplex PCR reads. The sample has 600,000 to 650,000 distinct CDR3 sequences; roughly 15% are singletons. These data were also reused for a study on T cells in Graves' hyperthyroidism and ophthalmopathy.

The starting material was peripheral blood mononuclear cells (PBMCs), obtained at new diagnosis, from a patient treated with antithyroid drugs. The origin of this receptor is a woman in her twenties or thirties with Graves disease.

The CDR3: CASSEAQQALLPQHF. DNA of the CDR3: TGTGCCAGCAGTGAAGCCCAGCAGGCTCTTTTGCCCCAGCATTTT. The chain is built from TRBV6-1 and TRBJ1-5; D is undetermined. CDR1 is MNHNS, CDR2 SASEGT, per germline. CDR3 length equals 15 residues. V was shortened by 0 bases and J by 9 bases, with 15 bases between the two germline ends.